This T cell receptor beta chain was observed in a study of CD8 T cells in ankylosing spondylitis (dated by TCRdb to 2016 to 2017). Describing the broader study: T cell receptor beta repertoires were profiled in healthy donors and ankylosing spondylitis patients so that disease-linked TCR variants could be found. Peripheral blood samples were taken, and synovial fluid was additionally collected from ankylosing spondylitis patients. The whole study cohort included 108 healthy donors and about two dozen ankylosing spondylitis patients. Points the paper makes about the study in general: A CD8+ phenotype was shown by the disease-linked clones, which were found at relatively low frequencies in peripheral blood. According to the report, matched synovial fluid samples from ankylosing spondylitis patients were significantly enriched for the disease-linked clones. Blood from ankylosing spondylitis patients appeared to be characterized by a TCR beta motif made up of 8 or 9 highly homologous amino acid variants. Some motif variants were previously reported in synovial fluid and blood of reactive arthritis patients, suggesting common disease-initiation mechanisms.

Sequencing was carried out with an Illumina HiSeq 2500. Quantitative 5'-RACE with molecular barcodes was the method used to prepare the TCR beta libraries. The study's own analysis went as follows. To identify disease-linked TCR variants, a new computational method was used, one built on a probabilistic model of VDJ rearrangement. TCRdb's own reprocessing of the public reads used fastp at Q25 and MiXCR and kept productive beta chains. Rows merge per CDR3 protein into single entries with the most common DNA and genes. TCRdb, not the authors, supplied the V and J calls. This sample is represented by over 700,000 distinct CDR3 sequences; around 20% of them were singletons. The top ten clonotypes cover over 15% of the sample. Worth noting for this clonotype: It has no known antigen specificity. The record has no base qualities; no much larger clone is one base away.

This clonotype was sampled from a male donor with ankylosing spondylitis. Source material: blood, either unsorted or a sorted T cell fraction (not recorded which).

The bases read TGTGCCAGCAGTTTGCGGGTCGAGTACGAGCAGTACTTC. This gives the protein CASSLRVEYEQYF. The sequence is built from TRBV12-3 or TRBV12-4 and TRBJ2-7, and possibly TRBD2, on 5 matching bases. Counted from cysteine to phenylalanine, this CDR3 has 13 amino acids. Only the CDR3 DNA stays, 39 bases, in frame from base 1. V is cut by 3 bases and J by 4 bases, and the space between the germline ends is 10 bases.